Listed below are T cell receptor beta chains from one sample, sequenced in a study of cytomegalovirus exposure and HLA in healthy donors. Profiled with immunoSEQ multiplex PCR; TCRdb holds only in-frame clones, not every one. In the table there are approximately 95,000 clones, under 90% of which are singletons. The sequencing input was PBMCs. These receptors all come from a woman aged 70-85 years in good health and CMV-seropositive. CDR3s include the opening cysteine and the closing phenylalanine or tryptophan. A D gene is named only where the DNA matches it firmly. Clone size is not always given. Where it is, it says once, few, many or a class for expanded clones.

D,V,J,size,CDR3,DNA
-,TRBV5-1,TRBJ1-1,-,CASSLAQGSEAFF,TGCGCCAGCAGCTTGGCCCAGGGCTCTGAAGCTTTCTTT
-,TRBV4-3,TRBJ2-2,-,CASSQIGAPGRELFF,TGCGCCAGCAGCCAAATAGGGGCCCCGGGCAGGGAGCTGTTTTTT
TRBD1,TRBV19,TRBJ1-1,-,CASSIGPTGWENTEAFF,TGTGCCAGTAGTATAGGGCCGACAGGGTGGGAGAACACTGAAGCTTTCTTT
TRBD1,TRBV6-1,TRBJ2-5,-,CATRIGTGAQETQYF,TGTGCCACGCGGATCGGGACAGGGGCACAAGAGACCCAGTACTTC
TRBD1,TRBV19,TRBJ1-4,once,CASSPSHYRGRDSERKATNEKLFF,TGTGCCAGTAGTCCGAGTCACTACAGGGGTAGAGACAGCGAACGAAAAGCAACTAATGAAAAACTGTTTTTT
TRBD2,TRBV6-5,TRBJ2-1,once,CASRLAGVSYNEQFF,TGTGCCAGCAGACTAGCGGGAGTCTCATACAATGAGCAGTTCTTC
TRBD2,TRBV7-3,TRBJ2-3,-,CASSLMGAGGPADTQYF,TGTGCCAGCAGCTTAATGGGGGCGGGAGGGCCAGCAGATACGCAGTATTTT
-,TRBV5-4,TRBJ1-2,-,CASSLVGQTANYGYTF,TGTGCCAGCAGCTTGGTCGGACAGACAGCTAACTATGGCTACACCTTC
-,TRBV19,TRBJ2-6,-,CASSFPRVGANVLTF,TGTGCCAGTAGTTTCCCTCGGGTCGGGGCCAACGTCCTGACTTTC
-,TRBV6-1,TRBJ1-2,-,CASRHLKYSGYGYTF,TGTGCCAGCAGACATTTAAAGTATTCGGGCTATGGCTACACCTTC
-,TRBV2,TRBJ2-5,once,CASNGHGETQYF,TGTGCCAGCAATGGACACGGAGAGACCCAGTACTTC
TRBD2,TRBV6-6,TRBJ2-5,-,CASSSGLAGAKTQYF,TGTGCCAGCAGTTCGGGACTAGCGGGAGCAAAGACCCAGTACTTC
TRBD1,TRBV7-2,TRBJ2-1,-,CASSLPGQGENEQFF,TGTGCCAGCAGCCTACCGGGACAGGGGGAAAATGAGCAGTTCTTC
-,TRBV5-4,TRBJ2-3,-,CASSRAASTDTQYF,TGTGCCAGCAGCCGAGCGGCTAGCACAGATACGCAGTATTTT
-,TRBV4-3,TRBJ2-7,-,CASSQDISGYSYEQYF,TGCGCCAGCAGCCAAGATATAAGCGGATACTCCTACGAGCAGTACTTC
TRBD1,TRBV7-9,TRBJ2-3,once,CASSPDRGGYDTQYF,TGTGCCAGCAGCCCCGACAGGGGGGGTTACGATACGCAGTATTTT
-,TRBV7-9,TRBJ2-7,-,CASSLDLVYRYEQYF,TGTGCCAGCAGCTTAGATCTGGTCTACCGCTACGAGCAGTACTTC
-,TRBV10-3,TRBJ2-3,-,CAISRLGETDTQYF,TGTGCCATCAGTAGACTAGGAGAAACAGATACGCAGTATTTT
TRBD1,TRBV19,TRBJ2-7,-,CASRTTGSSYEQYF,TGTGCCAGTAGAACGACAGGGAGCTCCTACGAGCAGTACTTC
-,TRBV6-5,TRBJ2-7,few,CAGRGLSYEQYF,TGTGCCGGCCGTGGTCTCTCCTACGAGCAGTACTTC
-,TRBV6-5,TRBJ1-5,few,CASTRSPSGDQPQHF,TGTGCCAGCACCAGATCCCCCAGCGGCGATCAGCCCCAGCATTTT
-,TRBV25-1,TRBJ2-2,-,CASQGLLNTGELFF,TGTGCCAGTCAGGGACTCCTTAACACCGGGGAGCTGTTTTTT
TRBD2,TRBV19,TRBJ2-1,-,CASSGGLAGVNEQFF,TGTGCCAGTAGTGGAGGACTAGCGGGAGTTAATGAGCAGTTCTTC
TRBD1,TRBV5-1,TRBJ2-3,-,CASSLGTGGGLTDTQYF,TGCGCCAGTAGCTTGGGGACAGGGGGAGGCCTCACAGATACGCAGTATTTT
-,TRBV18,TRBJ2-6,-,CASSPRQVSKGGANVLTF,TGTGCCAGCTCACCACGTCAGGTTTCTAAAGGCGGGGCCAACGTCCTGACTTTC
TRBD2,TRBV5-4,TRBJ2-1,once,CASSLTAGARSREQFF,TGTGCCAGCAGCTTGACAGCGGGAGCTAGGTCGAGGGAGCAGTTCTTC
TRBD2,TRBV5-4,TRBJ2-5,-,CASSSGTSGGQETQYF,TGTGCCAGCAGCTCCGGGACTAGCGGAGGCCAAGAGACCCAGTACTTC
-,TRBV28,TRBJ2-3,-,CASSLNSFLSTDTQYF,TGTGCCAGCAGTTTAAATTCCTTCCTTAGCACAGATACGCAGTATTTT
-,TRBV28,TRBJ2-5,-,CASSSTGVPQETQYF,TGTGCCAGCAGTTCTACGGGGGTCCCACAAGAGACCCAGTACTTC
TRBD2,TRBV11-1,TRBJ2-1,-,CASRVLSGRNNEQFF,TGTGCCAGCAGGGTTCTTAGCGGGAGAAACAATGAGCAGTTCTTC
TRBD2,TRBV18,TRBJ2-1,-,CASSPSTSGIPEQFF,TGTGCCAGCTCACCCTCGACTAGCGGGATTCCTGAGCAGTTCTTC
-,TRBV18,TRBJ1-3,-,CASSPTPTASSGNTIYF,TGTGCCAGCTCACCCACTCCCACAGCCAGCTCTGGAAACACCATATATTTT
TRBD1,TRBV19,TRBJ2-2,-,CASSIKGAPNTGELFF,TGTGCCAGTAGTATAAAGGGGGCACCGAACACCGGGGAGCTGTTTTTT
-,TRBV7-2,TRBJ2-3,-,CASSSRRGGQFYTDTQYF,TGTGCCAGCAGCTCCCGGCGGGGCGGGCAATTTTACACAGATACGCAGTATTTT
-,TRBV19,TRBJ2-4,few,CASGGRNAKNIQYF,TGTGCCAGTGGTGGGAGGAACGCCAAAAACATTCAGTACTTC
TRBD1,TRBV10-3,TRBJ2-5,-,CATSDRGQETQYF,TGTGCCACCTCGGACAGGGGCCAAGAGACCCAGTACTTC
-,TRBV4-3,TRBJ2-1,-,CASSQEVSNEQFF,TGCGCCAGCAGCCAAGAAGTCAGCAATGAGCAGTTCTTC
TRBD2,TRBV28,TRBJ2-7,-,CASSLNRLAVTYEQYF,TGTGCCAGCAGTTTAAACCGACTAGCGGTAACCTACGAGCAGTACTTC
TRBD2,TRBV28,TRBJ2-1,-,CASIASGNEQFF,TGTGCCAGCATAGCTAGCGGGAATGAGCAGTTCTTC
-,TRBV11-1,TRBJ1-1,few,CASSPDTTEAFF,TGTGCCAGCAGCCCAGATACGACTGAAGCTTTCTTT
-,TRBV18,TRBJ2-2,-,CASSDYQSANTGELFF,TGTGCCAGCTCAGATTACCAGAGCGCGAACACCGGGGAGCTGTTTTTT
-,TRBV28,TRBJ1-2,-,CASSTQPLGHRGGYTF,TGTGCCAGCAGTACACAACCCTTGGGACATCGGGGCGGCTACACCTTC
-,TRBV5-1,TRBJ1-1,-,CASSRRAPQGTEAFF,TGCGCCAGCAGCCGCCGGGCCCCTCAGGGGACTGAAGCTTTCTTT
-,TRBV12-2,TRBJ2-5,-,CASRPLAGALGETQYF,TGTGCAAGTCGCCCGCTAGCGGGAGCCCTTGGAGAGACCCAGTACTTC
TRBD2,TRBV5-1,TRBJ2-3,-,CASSLDPLAGGGGDTQYF,TGCGCCAGCAGCTTGGACCCACTAGCGGGAGGCGGAGGAGATACGCAGTATTTT
-,TRBV29-1,TRBJ2-2,-,CSVEEFQGRPGELFF,TGCAGCGTTGAAGAGTTCCAGGGAAGGCCCGGGGAGCTGTTTTTT
TRBD2,TRBV9,TRBJ2-1,-,CASSVVGTSGINEQFF,TGTGCCAGCAGCGTAGTAGGGACTAGCGGAATCAATGAGCAGTTCTTC
TRBD2,TRBV7-6,TRBJ2-3,-,CASSLEAAGGTDTQYF,TGTGCCAGCAGCTTAGAGGCAGCGGGAGGTACAGATACGCAGTATTTT
TRBD1,TRBV5-1,TRBJ1-6,-,CASSEGQVSSSYNSPLHF,TGCGCCAGCAGCGAAGGACAGGTCTCTAGCTCCTATAATTCACCCCTCCACTTT
-,TRBV11-3,TRBJ2-1,-,CASSLEGLSSYNEQFF,TGTGCCAGCAGCTTAGAGGGACTTAGCTCCTACAATGAGCAGTTCTTC
TRBD2,TRBV5-4,TRBJ2-5,-,CASSLVSGRAQETQYF,TGTGCCAGCAGCTTGGTTAGCGGGAGGGCCCAAGAGACCCAGTACTTC
TRBD1,TRBV28,TRBJ1-3,-,CASSSDRVALGNTIYF,TGTGCCAGCAGTTCGGACAGGGTAGCCCTTGGAAACACCATATATTTT
-,TRBV4-1,TRBJ2-1,-,CASSQLEGSSYNEQFF,TGCGCCAGCAGCCAGCTGGAGGGGAGCTCCTACAATGAGCAGTTCTTC
-,TRBV19,TRBJ2-1,-,CASSRGDFQYNEQFF,TGTGCCAGTAGTCGGGGAGACTTTCAATACAATGAGCAGTTCTTC
-,TRBV11-2,TRBJ2-1,-,CASSFNSLTEQFF,TGTGCCAGCAGCTTTAACAGTTTAACTGAGCAGTTCTTC
-,TRBV4-2,TRBJ1-2,-,CASSQVGAELYGYTF,TGTGCCAGCAGCCAAGTTGGGGCAGAACTATATGGCTACACCTTC
-,TRBV28,TRBJ2-7,-,CASSSWYEQYF,TGTGCCAGCAGTTCGTGGTACGAGCAGTACTTC
-,TRBV6-6,TRBJ1-2,-,CASSVLQAQTGYTF,TGTGCCAGCAGCGTCCTCCAGGCTCAAACAGGCTACACCTTC